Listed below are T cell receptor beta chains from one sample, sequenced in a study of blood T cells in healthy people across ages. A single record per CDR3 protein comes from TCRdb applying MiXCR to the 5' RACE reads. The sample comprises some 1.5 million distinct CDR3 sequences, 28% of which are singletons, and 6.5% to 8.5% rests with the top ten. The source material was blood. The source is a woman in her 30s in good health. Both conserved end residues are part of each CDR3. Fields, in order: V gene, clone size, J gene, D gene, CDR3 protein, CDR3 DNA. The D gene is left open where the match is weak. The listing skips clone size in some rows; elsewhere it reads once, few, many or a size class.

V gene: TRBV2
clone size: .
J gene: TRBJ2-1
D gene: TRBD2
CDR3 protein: CASSGGGFNEQFF
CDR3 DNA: TGTGCCAGCAGCGGCGGGGGGTTCAATGAGCAGTTCTTC

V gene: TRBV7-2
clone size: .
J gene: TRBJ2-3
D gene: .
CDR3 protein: CASSFTGGPDTQYF
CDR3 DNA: TGTGCCAGCAGCTTCACCGGGGGACCCGATACGCAGTATTTT

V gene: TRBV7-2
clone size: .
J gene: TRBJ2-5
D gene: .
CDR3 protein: CASSLLRGRQGGETQYF
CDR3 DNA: TGTGCCAGCAGCTTACTACGGGGACGACAGGGAGGAGAGACCCAGTACTTC

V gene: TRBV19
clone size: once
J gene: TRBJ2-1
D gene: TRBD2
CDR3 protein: CASSIVASGRMGEQFF
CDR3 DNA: TGTGCCAGTAGTATAGTGGCTAGCGGGAGGATGGGTGAGCAGTTCTTC

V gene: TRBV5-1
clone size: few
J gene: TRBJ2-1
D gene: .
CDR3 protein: CASSLVGEAYNEQFF
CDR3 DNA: TGCGCCAGCAGCTTGGTCGGGGAAGCATACAATGAGCAGTTCTTC

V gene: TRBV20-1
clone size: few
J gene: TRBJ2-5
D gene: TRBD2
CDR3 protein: CSAAGGPQETQYF
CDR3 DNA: TGCAGTGCTGCGGGAGGTCCCCAAGAGACCCAGTACTTC

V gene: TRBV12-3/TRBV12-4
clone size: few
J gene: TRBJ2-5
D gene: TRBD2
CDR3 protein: CASSRTSGRLVEQYF
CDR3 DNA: TGTGCCAGCAGTCGGACTAGCGGGAGGCTGGTTGAGCAGTACTTC

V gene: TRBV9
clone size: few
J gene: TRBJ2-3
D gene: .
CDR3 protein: CASSVRGREDTQYF
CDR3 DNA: TGTGCCAGCAGCGTGAGGGGCAGGGAGGATACGCAGTATTTT

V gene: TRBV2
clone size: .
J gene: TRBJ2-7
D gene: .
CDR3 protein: CASRGQLTYEQYF
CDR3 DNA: TGTGCCAGCCGGGGACAATTAACCTACGAGCAGTACTTC

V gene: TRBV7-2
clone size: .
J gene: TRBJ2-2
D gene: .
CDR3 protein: CASRAKMAGELFF
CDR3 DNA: TGTGCCAGCAGGGCTAAAATGGCCGGGGAGCTGTTTTTT

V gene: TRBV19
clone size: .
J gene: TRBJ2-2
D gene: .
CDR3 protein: CASTNLQGGELFF
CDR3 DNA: TGTGCCAGTACCAACCTTCAGGGCGGGGAGCTGTTTTTT

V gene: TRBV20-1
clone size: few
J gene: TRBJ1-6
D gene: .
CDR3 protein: CSATVDGSPLHF
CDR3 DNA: TGCAGTGCTACAGTGGATGGGTCACCCCTCCACTTT

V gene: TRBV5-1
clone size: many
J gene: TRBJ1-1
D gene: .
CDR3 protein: CASSLGEGGTEAFF
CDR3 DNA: TGCGCCAGCAGCTTGGGGGAAGGCGGCACTGAAGCTTTCTTT

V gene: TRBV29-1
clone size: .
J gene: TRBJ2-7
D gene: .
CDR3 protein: CSVGLGLYEQYF
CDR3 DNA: TGCAGCGTTGGGTTGGGCCTCTACGAGCAGTACTTC

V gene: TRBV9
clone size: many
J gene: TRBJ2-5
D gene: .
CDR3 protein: CASSPGTRDGTQYF
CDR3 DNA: TGTGCCAGCAGCCCGGGGACTCGGGATGGAACCCAGTACTTC

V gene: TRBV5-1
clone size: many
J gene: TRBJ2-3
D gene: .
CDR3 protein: CASSLGTPNRSTDTQYF
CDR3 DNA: TGCGCCAGCAGCCTCGGGACTCCAAATCGCAGCACAGATACGCAGTATTTT

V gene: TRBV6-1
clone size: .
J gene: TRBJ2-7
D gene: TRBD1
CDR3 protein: CASIEPGQDPEQYF
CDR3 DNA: TGTGCCAGCATTGAGCCGGGACAGGATCCCGAGCAGTACTTC

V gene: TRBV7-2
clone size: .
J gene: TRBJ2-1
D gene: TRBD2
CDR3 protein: CASSPWISSGGRSSYNEQFF
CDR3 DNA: TGTGCCAGCAGCCCGTGGATTTCTAGCGGGGGGCGGAGCTCCTACAATGAGCAGTTCTTC

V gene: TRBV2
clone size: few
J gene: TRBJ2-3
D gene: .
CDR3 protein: CASSEKRADTQYF
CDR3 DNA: TGTGCCAGCAGTGAAAAGCGGGCAGATACGCAGTATTTT

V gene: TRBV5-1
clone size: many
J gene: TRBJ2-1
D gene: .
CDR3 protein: CASSFSDEQFF
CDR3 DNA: TGTGCCAGCAGCTTTTCGGATGAGCAGTTCTTC

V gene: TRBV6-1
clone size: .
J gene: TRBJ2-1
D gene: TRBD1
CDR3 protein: CASTLWDRGFYNEQFF
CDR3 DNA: TGTGCCAGCACCCTCTGGGACAGGGGATTTTACAATGAGCAGTTCTTC

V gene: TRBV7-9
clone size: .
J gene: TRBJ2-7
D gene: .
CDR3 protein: CASSLWNGGEQYF
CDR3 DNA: TGTGCCAGCAGCTTATGGAACGGGGGTGAGCAGTACTTC

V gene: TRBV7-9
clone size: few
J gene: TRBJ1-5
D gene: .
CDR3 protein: CASSLDQGGNSQPQHF
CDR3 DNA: TGTGCCAGCAGCTTAGACCAGGGCGGTAATAGTCAGCCCCAGCATTTT

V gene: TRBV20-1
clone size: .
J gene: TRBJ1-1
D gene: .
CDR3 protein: CSARDREGLSTEAFF
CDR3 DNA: TGCAGTGCTAGAGATCGGGAAGGGCTAAGCACTGAAGCTTTCTTT

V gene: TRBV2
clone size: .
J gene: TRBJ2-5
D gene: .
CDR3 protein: CASSRTAVGEQYF
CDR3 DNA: TGTGCCAGCAGTCGGACAGCGGTGGGGGAGCAGTACTTC

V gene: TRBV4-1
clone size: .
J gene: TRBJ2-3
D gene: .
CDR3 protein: CANSQAGTPGLDTQYF
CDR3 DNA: TGCGCCAACAGCCAGGCCGGGACCCCGGGTCTAGATACGCAGTATTTT

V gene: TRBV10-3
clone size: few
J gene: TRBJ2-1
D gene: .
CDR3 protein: CAISPGDSYNEQFF
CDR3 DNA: TGTGCCATCAGTCCAGGGGACTCCTACAATGAGCAGTTCTTC

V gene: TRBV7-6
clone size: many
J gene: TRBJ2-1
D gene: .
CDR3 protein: CASSPRISANAYNEQFF
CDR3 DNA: TGTGCCAGCAGCCCGAGAATTAGCGCTAACGCCTACAATGAGCAGTTCTTC

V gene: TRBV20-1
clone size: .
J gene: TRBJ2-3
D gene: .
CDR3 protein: CSAPDGGRTDTQYF
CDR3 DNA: TGCAGTGCCCCGGACGGGGGGCGCACAGATACGCAGTATTTT

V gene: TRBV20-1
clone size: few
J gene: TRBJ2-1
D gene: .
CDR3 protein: CSARALSSSYNEQFF
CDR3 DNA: TGCAGTGCTAGAGCCTTATCGAGCTCCTACAATGAGCAGTTCTTC

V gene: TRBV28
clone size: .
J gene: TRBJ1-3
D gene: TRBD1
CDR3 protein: CASSPDREWGFSGNTIYF
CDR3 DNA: TGTGCCAGCAGCCCAGACAGGGAGTGGGGCTTCTCTGGAAACACCATATATTTT

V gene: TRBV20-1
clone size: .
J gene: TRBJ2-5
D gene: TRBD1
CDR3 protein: CSVYRDRVFREQYF
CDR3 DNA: TGCAGTGTTTACCGGGACAGGGTTTTCCGGGAGCAGTACTTC

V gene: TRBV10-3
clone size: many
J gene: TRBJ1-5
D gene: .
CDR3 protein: CAISGEGTYQPQHF
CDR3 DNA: TGTGCCATCAGTGGTGAGGGGACCTATCAGCCCCAGCATTTT

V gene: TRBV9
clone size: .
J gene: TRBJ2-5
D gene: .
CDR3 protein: CASSVASWQIQETQYF
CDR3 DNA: TGTGCCAGCAGCGTAGCCAGCTGGCAAATCCAAGAGACCCAGTACTTC

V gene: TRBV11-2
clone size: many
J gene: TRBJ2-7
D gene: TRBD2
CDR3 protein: CASSFSTSGFSYEQYF
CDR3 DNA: TGTGCCAGCAGCTTCTCGACTAGCGGGTTCTCCTACGAGCAGTACTTC

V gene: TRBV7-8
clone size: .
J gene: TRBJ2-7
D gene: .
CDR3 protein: CASSLAPGGAGYEQYF
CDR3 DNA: TGTGCCAGCAGCTTAGCCCCTGGGGGAGCGGGTTACGAGCAGTACTTC

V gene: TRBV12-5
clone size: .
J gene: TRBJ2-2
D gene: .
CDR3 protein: CASGPSQTRLPGELFF
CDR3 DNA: TGTGCTAGTGGTCCTTCTCAGACTAGACTTCCCGGGGAGCTGTTTTTT

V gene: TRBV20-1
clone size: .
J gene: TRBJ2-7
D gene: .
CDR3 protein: CSASRPLQGYEQYF
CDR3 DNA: TGCAGTGCGTCGCGGCCCTTGCAGGGTTACGAGCAGTACTTC

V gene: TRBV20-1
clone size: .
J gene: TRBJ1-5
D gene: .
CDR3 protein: CSARRASYQPQHF
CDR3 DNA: TGCAGTGCTAGAAGAGCCTCATATCAGCCCCAGCATTTT

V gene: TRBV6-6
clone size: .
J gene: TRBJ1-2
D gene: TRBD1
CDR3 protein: CASSYSQGAGGYTF
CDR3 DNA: TGTGCCAGCAGTTACTCGCAGGGGGCGGGTGGCTACACCTTC

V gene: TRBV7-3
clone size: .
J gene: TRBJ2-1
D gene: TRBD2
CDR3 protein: CASSLTGLAGSGNEQFF
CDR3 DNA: TGTGCCAGCAGCTTAACGGGACTAGCGGGGTCGGGCAATGAGCAGTTCTTC

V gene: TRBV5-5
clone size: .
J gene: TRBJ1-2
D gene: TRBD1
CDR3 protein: CASSLGQAYGHTF
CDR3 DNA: TGTGCCAGCAGCCTGGGACAGGCCTATGGCCACACCTTC

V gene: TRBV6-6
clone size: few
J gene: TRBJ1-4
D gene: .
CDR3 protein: CASSSGTATNEKLFF
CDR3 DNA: TGTGCCAGCAGTTCGGGGACGGCAACTAATGAAAAACTGTTTTTT